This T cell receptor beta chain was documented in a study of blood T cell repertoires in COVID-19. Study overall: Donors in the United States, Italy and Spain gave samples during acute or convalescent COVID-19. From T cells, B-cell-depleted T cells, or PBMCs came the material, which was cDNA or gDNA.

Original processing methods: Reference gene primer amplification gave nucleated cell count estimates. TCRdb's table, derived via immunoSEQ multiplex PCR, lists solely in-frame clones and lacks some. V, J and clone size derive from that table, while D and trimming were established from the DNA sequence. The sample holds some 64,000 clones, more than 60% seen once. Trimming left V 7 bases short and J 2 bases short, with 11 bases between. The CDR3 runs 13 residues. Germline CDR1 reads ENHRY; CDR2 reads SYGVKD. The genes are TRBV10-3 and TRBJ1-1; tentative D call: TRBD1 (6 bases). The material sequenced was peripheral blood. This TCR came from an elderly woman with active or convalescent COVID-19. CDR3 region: CAIKPGDNTEAFF. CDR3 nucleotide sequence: TGTGCCATCAAGCCAGGGGATAACACTGAAGCTTTCTTT.